This note documents a single TCR beta chain sequence. A much larger clone differs from this one at a single base, so this may be a read error. Hyperthyroidism patients were newly diagnosed, had disease duration under 2 months, and were aged 18 to 65 years. This specimen belongs to a study of T cells in Graves' hyperthyroidism and ophthalmopathy. Turning to the study itself: Peripheral blood was acquired at first diagnosis, ahead of any therapy whatsoever.

Authors of the study amplified TCR beta CDR3 regions from RNA transcripts. First-round RT-PCR with HTBI primers amplified the TCR CDR3 region. Via MiXCR, TCRdb re-called the multiplex PCR reads, giving one row per CDR3 protein. The top ten hold 27% of the sample, which has 75,000 to 100,000 distinct CDR3 sequences, 51% seen once. Germline values: CDR1 SQVTM, CDR2 ANQGSEA. Trimming pared 1 base from V and 5 bases from J, leaving 14 bases between. CDR3 length: 14 residues. The chain uses TRBV29-1 and TRBJ2-5, with D unclear. The sequence was collected from a woman aged 40-49 years with Graves' hyperthyroidism. The source material was blood. CDR3 nucleotide sequence: TGCAGCGTTGAAGGCGTCGGAGTGGGGGAGACCCAGTACTTC. Translating it yields CSVEGVGVGETQYF.